The 5 T cell receptor beta chains presented below share a single source sample, sequenced in a study of post-analysis software for immune sequencing data. Study-level points and caveats: The study found TRBV5-6, TRBV5-1 and TRBV20-1 among four to six TRBV segments more frequent in patients than controls.

Antigen specificity for these receptors is unknown. Unique molecular identifiers had been added to the TCR beta cDNA libraries. TCRdb recomputed calls from the PCR reads with MiXCR, one row per CDR3 protein. This sample has 400,000 to 500,000 distinct CDR3 sequences, with approximately 39% found just once. The sample comprised blood. These receptors were obtained from a girl aged 2 to 9 with multiple sclerosis.

In DNA form, the CDR3 reads TGTGCTAGCGGCTCTCTTAAGACTAGCGGGAGGGAGACCCAGTACTTC. Translated, it gives CASGSLKTSGRETQYF. V usage is TRBV7-7 and J usage is TRBJ2-5; TRBD2 agrees at 13 bases. Germline CDR1 is SSHAT and CDR2 is FNYEAQ (reference sequence). The CDR3 sequence is 16 residues long.

The chain carries TRBV9 and TRBJ1-1; 9 positions match TRBD1. Unmatched junction bases numbered 8, after V lost 0 bases and J lost 5 bases. Germline V CDR1 and CDR2: SGDLS, YYNGEE. The length of the CDR3 is 16 residues. CDR3 sequence (DNA): TGTGCCAGCAGCGTAGAGGGACAGGGTGTAGGGACTGAAGCTTTCTTT. Its protein is CASSVEGQGVGTEAFF. The entire variable domain, with the rest obtained from reference TRBV9 and TRBJ1-1, is as follows: DSGVTQTPKHLITATGQRVTLRCSPRSGDLSVYWYQQSLDQGLQFLIQYYNGEERAKGNILERFSAQQFPDLHSELNLSSLELGDSALYFCASSVEGQGVGTEAFFGQGTRLTVV.

This clonotype was seen a handful of times. The genes are TRBV12-3 or TRBV12-4 and TRBJ1-2; D gene unclear. Trimming removed 2 bases from V and 5 bases from J, with 6 bases in between. CDR3 length: 12 residues. The CDR3 bases are TGTGCCAGCAGTTTATACGGGTATGGCTACACCTTC. Its protein is CASSLYGYGYTF.

This sequence joins TRBV20-1 and TRBJ1-4, with D hard to call. The CDR3 extends over 14 amino acids. Trimming left V 3 bases short and J 0 bases short, with 8 bases between. CDR1 and CDR2 (germline): DFQATT, SNEGSKA (reference sequence). Here the CDR3 reads CSASGGSTNEKLFF. CDR3 coding DNA: TGCAGTGCTAGCGGCGGTTCAACTAATGAAAAACTGTTTTTT.

This clonotype turned up a few times. The chain carries TRBV20-1 and TRBJ2-3; the D is unclear. Germline V gene lookup returns CDR1 DFQATT and CDR2 SNEGSKA (reference sequence). This CDR3 spans 17 amino acids. Trimming left V 0 bases short and J 0 bases short, with 16 bases between. Here the CDR3 DNA reads TGCAGTGCTAGAGAGGCAGGAGCCTCACCTAGCACAGATACGCAGTATTTT. Protein sequence: CSAREAGASPSTDTQYF.